This T cell receptor beta chain was documented in a study of blood T cell repertoires in COVID-19 (dated by TCRdb to 2018 to 2021). Regarding the research as a whole: Samples from collaborators originated in the United States, Italy and Spain and spanned both the acute and convalescent phases of COVID-19. Deeply sampled blood TCRbeta repertoires from subjects exposed to, actively infected with, or recovered from COVID-19 were included in the dataset. Sample metadata almost always included a de-identified subject ID, COVID-19 status, age in years and sex. The material from the prospective study consisted of cDNA or gDNA derived from T cells, B-cell-depleted T cells, or PBMCs. Samples were obtained from the ongoing ImmuneRACE study (first 160 participants) and from 1,254 subjects provided by 6 global collaborators. The repertoires were made available in a free public database intended to serve as a resource for research on the immune response to SARS-CoV-2. Where HLA class I and class II types were available, the types were taken from metadata supplied by the sample provider, not from assay-based typing. General conclusions and limits of the study: The amount of clinical and demographic metadata varied by source and participant and was provided uncurated.

For CDR1 and CDR2, the germline V gene (reference sequence) lists MNHEY and SMNVEV. V sheds 5 bases and J sheds 1 base, leaving 9 bases between their ends. Counted from cysteine to phenylalanine, this CDR3 has 14 amino acids. Kept here is only the CDR3 DNA, which spans 42 bases and is read in frame from base 1. Points on this clone: Its antigen is currently not known. There are no base qualities to consult, and no much larger clone falls within one base.

The immunoSEQ Assay, a bias-controlled multiplex PCR, was used to amplify TCRbeta CDR3 regions from genomic DNA. As for the authors' bioinformatics: Nucleated cell counts per sample were estimated from amplification of reference gene primers within the assay. To quantify the absolute abundance of each unique TCRbeta CDR3 rearrangement, sequence reads were collapsed and filtered. For each sample, productive Simpson clonality was calculated as the square root of Simpson's diversity index across productive rearrangements. TCRdb obtained this table from immuneACCESS and retained in-frame rearrangements with V and J assigned. These tables miss some clones; where compared with another copy, unresolved V genes account for less than half of the shortfall, and the remainder is unexplained. Clonal size and the V and J genes are those of that table, whereas D and trimming came from the DNA. This sample gives around 340,000 clones in total; around 88% of them show up just once. Roughly 6.6% of the sample rests with the top ten.

One collaborating source in Seattle enrolled patients during active infection and followed them longitudinally through the course of disease. Whole blood was collected in K2EDTA tubes by collaborating institutions according to the institutions' own protocols. Collaborator samples were shipped for TCRbeta analysis as frozen whole blood, isolated PBMCs, or DNA extracted from either sample type. This TCR was sampled from a woman aged 55 to 70 with COVID-19, enrolled during active disease. This receptor chain uses TRBV27 and TRBJ2-1; no D gene can be assigned with confidence. Sequencing used peripheral blood. The CDR3: CASSQSPSYNEQFF. The nucleotide sequence reads as follows: TGTGCCAGCAGTCAAAGCCCGTCCTACAATGAGCAGTTCTTC.